This passage covers 17 T cell receptor beta chains from one sample sequenced in a study of cytomegalovirus exposure and HLA in healthy donors. The PCR used 60 Vbeta and 13 Jbeta primers. Assay: immunoSEQ multiplex PCR; the TCRdb copy retains only in-frame clones and omits some. The sample lists 150,000 to 160,000 clones, about 85% occurring once. What was sequenced was PBMCs. All receptors derive from a woman aged 18-29 years in good health and CMV-seronegative.

In regard to this clone: Different DNA sequences within this sample yield the same CDR3. The chain links TRBV2 to TRBJ1-5; no clear D gene. Per the germline V gene, CDR1 is SNHLY and CDR2 is FYNNEI. V was trimmed by 8 bases and J by 4 bases, leaving 18 bases between them. The CDR3 has 15 amino acids. CDR3 nucleotides: TGTGCCAGCGCGGGCCTCCTGATACGAAATCAGCCCCAGCATTTT. Translation: CASAGLLIRNQPQHF. The variable domain in full, completed from reference TRBV2 and TRBJ1-5, reads EPEVTQTPSHQVTQMGQEVILRCVPISNHLYFYWYRQILGQKVEFLVSFYNNEISEKSEIFDDQFSVERPDGSNFTLKIRSTKLEDSAMYFCASAGLLIRNQPQHFGDGTRLSIL.

The gene calls are TRBV19 and TRBJ2-5, with a possible D match to TRBD2 (6 bases). V was clipped by 1 base and J by 5 bases, with 11 bases between them. Germline V gene lookup returns CDR1 LNHDA and CDR2 SQIVND (reference sequence). This CDR3 contains 14 residues. The chain's CDR3 is CASSIGGVRETQYF. The CDR3 nucleotides read TGTGCCAGTAGTATAGGGGGGGTTCGCGAGACCCAGTACTTC.

The chain is built from TRBV29-1 and TRBJ1-2, with D possibly being TRBD1 (6 bases). This CDR3 has 15 amino acids. Germline CDR1 reads SQVTM; CDR2 reads ANQGSEA. V was cut by 6 bases and J by 3 bases, with 20 bases left in between. CDR3 bases: TGCAGCGTACTAGTGGGGGCCCCACGGTACTATGGCTACACCTTC. The encoded protein is CSVLVGAPRYYGYTF.

The chain employs TRBV9 and TRBJ2-5; maybe TRBD1 (6 bases). The end of the DNA fits TRBJ2-7 better, so the J call may be wrong. The length of the CDR3 is 13 residues. CDR1 and CDR2 (germline): SGDLS, YYNGEE. The CDR3 DNA reads TGTGCCAGCAGCGCCGGACAGTTAGCCGAGCAGTACTTC. Its translation: CASSAGQLAEQYF.

The genes are TRBV4-3 and TRBJ2-1, with TRBD2 matching over 12 bases. Trimming took 4 bases from V and 5 from J; bases not matched to a gene: 6. Germline CDR1 LGHNA, CDR2 YSLEER. This CDR3 is 16 amino acids long. The CDR3 protein is CASSRMTSGSHNEQFF. The CDR3 DNA sequence: TGCGCCAGCAGCCGTATGACTAGCGGGAGCCACAATGAGCAGTTCTTC.

This chain uses TRBV7-2 with TRBJ2-1, with 9 positions matching TRBD2. V lost 3 bases, J lost 2 bases, and 2 bases stayed unmatched. The CDR3 has 15 residues. CDR1 and CDR2 from the germline V gene are SGHTA and FQGNSA. As DNA, the CDR3 is TGTGCCAGCAGCTTCCTAGCGGGGCCCTACAATGAGCAGTTCTTC. This sequence encodes CASSFLAGPYNEQFF.

The V call is TRBV4-1, the J call TRBJ2-7; D unresolved. CDR1 MGHRA and CDR2 YSYEKL come from the germline V gene. Trimming shortened V by 1 base and J by 5 bases, and 9 bases separated the two germline ends. This CDR3 has 13 amino acids. Here the CDR3 reads CASSQVGWDEQYF. DNA for the CDR3: TGCGCCAGCAGCCAAGTCGGGTGGGACGAGCAGTACTTC.

The chain employs TRBV30 and TRBJ2-1; D remains ambiguous. CDR3 size: 13 residues. Between the trimmed V and J ends, which lost 0 bases and 10 bases, there was a span of 13 bases. Germline CDR1 is GTSNPN and CDR2 is SVGIG (reference sequence). The chain's CDR3 is CAWSVLRLREQFF. CDR3 coding DNA: TGTGCCTGGAGTGTACTACGGCTACGGGAGCAGTTCTTC.

The chain joins TRBV10-3 to TRBJ2-1, with D perhaps TRBD2 (5 bases). Germline V gene lookup returns CDR1 ENHRY and CDR2 SYGVKD. This CDR3 contains 13 residues. Trimming cost V 7 bases and J 7 bases, with 14 bases left between them. CDR3 in amino acids: CAITWGRGNEQFF. The CDR3 nucleotides are TGTGCCATCACCTGGGGTCGCGGGAATGAGCAGTTCTTC.

This sequence joins TRBV15 and TRBJ2-1; D perhaps matches TRBD1 (5 bases). The CDR3 loop spans 14 amino acids. With 1 base removed from V and 1 base from J, the gap between germline ends came to 5 bases. CDR1 and CDR2 (germline): LNHNV, YYDKDF (reference sequence). CDR3 region: CATSRGQSYNEQFF. The DNA of the CDR3 is TGTGCCACCAGCAGAGGACAGTCCTACAATGAGCAGTTCTTC. Looking up the rest from reference TRBV15 and TRBJ2-1 gives the full variable domain: DAMVIQNPRYQVTQFGKPVTLSCSQTLNHNVMYWYQQKSSQAPKLLFHYYDKDFNNEADTPDNFQSRRPNTSFCFLDIRSPGLGDTAMYLCATSRGQSYNEQFFGPGTRLTVL.

The genes are TRBV7-3 and TRBJ2-1; D may be TRBD2 (6 bases). V lost 1 base, J lost 10 bases, and 11 bases lay in between. Germline CDR1 and CDR2: SGHTA and FQGTGA. The CDR3 contains 13 residues. The CDR3 DNA reads TGTGCCAGCAGCTTAAGAGCGGCGGGGGAGCAGTTCTTC. Translation gives CASSLRAAGEQFF.

The sample holds one count of this clone. The chain combines TRBV4-3 with TRBJ2-1; tentatively, D is TRBD2 (5 bases). V was pared by 0 bases and J by 3 bases, with 12 bases between. The CDR3 has 16 residues. Germline V lookup: CDR1 LGHNA, CDR2 YSLEER. The CDR3: CASSQDAAEIYNEQFF. In DNA, the CDR3 is TGCGCCAGCAGCCAAGATGCAGCGGAAATCTACAATGAGCAGTTCTTC.

In regard to this clone: Other nucleotide sequences from this sample produce the same CDR3. This chain uses TRBV6-5 with TRBJ2-7; 8 positions match TRBD1. The trim removed 2 bases at V and 3 bases at J, leaving 3 bases unmatched. Germline-derived CDR1 and CDR2 are MNHEY and SVGAGI. The CDR3 consists of 14 residues. CDR3 DNA sequence: TGTGCCAGCAGTTACCTTGGACAGGGCTACGAGCAGTACTTC. Residues: CASSYLGQGYEQYF.

This clone was counted a single time. The chain recombines TRBV11-2 with TRBJ1-5; maybe TRBD1 (6 bases). The CDR3 consists of 15 residues. Germline CDR1 SGHAT, CDR2 FQNNGV. Between the trimmed V and J ends, which lost 3 bases and 3 bases, there was a span of 12 bases. The CDR3 nucleotides read TGTGCCAGCAGCTTGGGGGGGCAGTTCAATCAGCCCCAGCATTTT. Amino acid sequence: CASSLGGQFNQPQHF.

This sequence joins TRBV5-1 and TRBJ2-3; D ambiguous. The CDR3 extends over 13 amino acids. Trimming left V 4 bases short and J 3 bases short, with 9 bases between. Germline-derived CDR1 and CDR2 are SGHRS and YFSETQ. CDR3 DNA: TGCGCCAGCAGCGCGTTGAGGACAGATACGCAGTATTTT. Protein: CASSALRTDTQYF.

The genes are TRBV28 and TRBJ1-2; 8 nucleotides align to TRBD1. After removal of 4 bases from V and 4 bases from J, the junction contained 5 bases not matched to a gene. The CDR3 sequence is 14 residues long. Germline V gene data show CDR1 as MDHEN and CDR2 as SYDVKM. CDR3 region: CASSSPGTGYGYTF. The DNA of the CDR3 is TGTGCCAGCAGTTCCCCCGGGACAGGCTATGGCTACACCTTC.

This chain links TRBV5-1 with TRBJ1-2, with TRBD1 as a possible D gene (6 bases). The V and J ends lost 4 bases and 5 bases respectively, with 24 bases between them. The length of the CDR3 is 17 residues. In germline, CDR1 is SGHRS, CDR2 YFSETQ. The DNA for the CDR3 is TGCGCCAGCAGCACCAACATACCTACAGGGATTAGGTATGGCTACACCTTC. It encodes CASSTNIPTGIRYGYTF.